Listed below are T cell receptor beta chains from one sample, sequenced in a study of T cells in localized non-small cell lung cancer. The protocol was immunoSEQ multiplex PCR, while the TCRdb copy is restricted to in-frame clones and leaves out a portion. Found here are around 70,000 clones, about 86% of them singletons; the top ten hold 21%. The sample consisted of peripheral blood, taken before any cancer treatment. Source of these receptors: a male donor aged 60 or older with stage III squamous cell lung carcinoma. The conserved cysteine and the conserved F or W are not part of the CDR3 here. Fields, in order: D gene, clone size, V gene, CDR3 protein. A D gene is named only where the DNA matches it firmly. The size entry is marked missing in some rows and otherwise reads once, few, many or a size class.

TRBD1	NA	TRBV4-2	ASSPAGTGTYNEQF
TRBD1	NA	TRBV5-1	ASSPQPGQTIAKNIQY
NA	NA	TRBV5-1	ASRQSAGGRVGETQY
NA	NA	TRBV19	ASSTPWTDGYT
NA	NA	TRBV6-4	ASSLGQGGGLTNGYT
TRBD2	once	TRBV19	ASSDAGGPRDTQY
NA	NA	TRBV9	ASSVGGLNEKLF
TRBD1	NA	TRBV6-1	ASSEGTGGADTQY
TRBD1	few	TRBV14	ASSWTGNTEAF
NA	NA	TRBV6-1	ASSEVGLYEQY
TRBD2	NA	TRBV27	ASSSPGLPNTGELF
NA	NA	TRBV30	AWSRNGGTDTQY
NA	once	TRBV5-6	ASSFLRGMETQY
NA	NA	TRBV7-9	ASSLVSGGALNTEAF
TRBD2	NA	TRBV10-3	AISESSGGAGAKNIQY
TRBD2	NA	TRBV27	ASSRLAGGPVGTDTQY
NA	NA	TRBV11-2	ASSPGFNQPQH
NA	NA	TRBV6-6	ASSFKETQY
NA	NA	TRBV4-1	ASSQEKANRLNSPLH
NA	NA	TRBV27	ASSLSSSGVSPLH
NA	NA	TRBV27	ASSPSGLMNTEAF
NA	NA	TRBV27	ASSLGRGGTGELF
NA	few	TRBV9	ASSVEAGSEAF
TRBD1	NA	TRBV6-6	ASSSGQVRGPQH